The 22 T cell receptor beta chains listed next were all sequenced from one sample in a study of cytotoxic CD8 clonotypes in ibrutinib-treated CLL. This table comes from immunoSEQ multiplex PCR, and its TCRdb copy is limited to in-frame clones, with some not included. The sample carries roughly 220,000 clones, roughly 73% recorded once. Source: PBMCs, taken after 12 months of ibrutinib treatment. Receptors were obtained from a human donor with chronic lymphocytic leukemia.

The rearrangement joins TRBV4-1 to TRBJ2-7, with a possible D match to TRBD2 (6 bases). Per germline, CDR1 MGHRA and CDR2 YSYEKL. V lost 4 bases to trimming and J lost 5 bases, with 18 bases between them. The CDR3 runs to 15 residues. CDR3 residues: CASSRMMDGSHEQYF. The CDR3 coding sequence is TGCGCCAGCAGCCGGATGATGGACGGGAGCCACGAGCAGTACTTC.

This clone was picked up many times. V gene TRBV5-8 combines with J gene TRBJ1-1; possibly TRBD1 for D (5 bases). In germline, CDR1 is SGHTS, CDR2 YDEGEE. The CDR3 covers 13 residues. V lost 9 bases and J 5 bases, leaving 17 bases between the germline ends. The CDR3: CANRRKGVTEAFF. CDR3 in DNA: TGTGCCAACCGACGTAAAGGGGTAACTGAAGCTTTCTTT.

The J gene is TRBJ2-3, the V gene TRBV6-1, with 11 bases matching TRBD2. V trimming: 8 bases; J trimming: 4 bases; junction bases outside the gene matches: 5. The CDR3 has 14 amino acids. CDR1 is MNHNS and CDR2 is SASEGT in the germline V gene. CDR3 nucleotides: TGTGCCAGCGGTCTAGCGGGGGGCCCAGATACGCAGTATTTT. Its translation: CASGLAGGPDTQYF.

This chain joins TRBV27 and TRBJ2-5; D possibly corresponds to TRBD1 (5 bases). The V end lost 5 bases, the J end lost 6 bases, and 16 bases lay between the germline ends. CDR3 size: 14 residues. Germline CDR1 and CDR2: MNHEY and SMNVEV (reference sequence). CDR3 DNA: TGTGCCAGCAGTGTCAGGGTCCCCGCGAAGACCCAGTACTTC. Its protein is CASSVRVPAKTQYF.

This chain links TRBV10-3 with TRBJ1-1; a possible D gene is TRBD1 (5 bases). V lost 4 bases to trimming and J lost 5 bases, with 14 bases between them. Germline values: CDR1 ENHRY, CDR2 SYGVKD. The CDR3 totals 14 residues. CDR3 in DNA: TGTGCCATCAGTGTCCGGGGGGGAGGGACTGAAGCTTTCTTT. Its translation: CAISVRGGGTEAFF.

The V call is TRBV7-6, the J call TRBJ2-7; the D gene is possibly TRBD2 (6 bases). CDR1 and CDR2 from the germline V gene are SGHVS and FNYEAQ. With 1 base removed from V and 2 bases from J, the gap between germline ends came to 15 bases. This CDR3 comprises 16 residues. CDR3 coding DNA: TGTGCCAGCAGCTTAGAGGGCGGGGAGGAGGCCTACGAGCAGTACTTC. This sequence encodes CASSLEGGEEAYEQYF.

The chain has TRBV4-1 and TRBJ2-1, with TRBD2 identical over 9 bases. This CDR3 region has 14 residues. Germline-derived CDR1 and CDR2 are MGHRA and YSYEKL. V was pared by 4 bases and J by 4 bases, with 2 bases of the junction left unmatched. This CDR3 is CASSLTSGYNEQFF. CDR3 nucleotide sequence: TGCGCCAGCAGCCTGACTAGCGGTTACAATGAGCAGTTCTTC.

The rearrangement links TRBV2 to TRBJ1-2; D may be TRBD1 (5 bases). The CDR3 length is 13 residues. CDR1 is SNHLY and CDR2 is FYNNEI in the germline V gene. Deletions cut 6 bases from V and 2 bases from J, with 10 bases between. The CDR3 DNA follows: TGTGCCAGCAGGGCGACAGAAAACTATGGCTACACCTTC. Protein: CASRATENYGYTF.

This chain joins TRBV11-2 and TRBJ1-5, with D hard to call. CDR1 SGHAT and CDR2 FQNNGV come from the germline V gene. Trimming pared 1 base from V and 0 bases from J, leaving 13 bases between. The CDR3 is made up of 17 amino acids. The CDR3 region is CASSLVWGTNSNQPQHF. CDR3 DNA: TGTGCCAGCAGCTTAGTTTGGGGAACAAATAGCAATCAGCCCCAGCATTTT.

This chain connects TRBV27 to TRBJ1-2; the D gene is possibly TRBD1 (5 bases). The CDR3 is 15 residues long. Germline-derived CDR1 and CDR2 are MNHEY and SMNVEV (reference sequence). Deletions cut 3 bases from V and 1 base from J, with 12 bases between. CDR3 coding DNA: TGTGCCAGCAGTTTCGACAGACTCCTTAACTATGGCTACACCTTC. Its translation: CASSFDRLLNYGYTF.

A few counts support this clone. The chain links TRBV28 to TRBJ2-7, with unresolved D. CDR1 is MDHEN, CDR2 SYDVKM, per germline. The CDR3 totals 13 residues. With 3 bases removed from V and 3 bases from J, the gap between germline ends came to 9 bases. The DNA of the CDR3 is TGTGCCAGCAGTTTTAGAGATAGCTACGAGCAGTACTTC. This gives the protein CASSFRDSYEQYF.

CDR3 sequence: CASAPTPHQPQHF. For the CDR3, the DNA is TGCGCCAGCGCCCCGACCCCGCATCAGCCCCAGCATTTT. V gene TRBV5-1 combines with J gene TRBJ1-5; D is uncertain. CDR3 length equals 13 residues. Germline assignment: CDR1 SGHRS and CDR2 YFSETQ. Trimming stripped 7 bases from V and 5 bases from J, with 13 bases between.

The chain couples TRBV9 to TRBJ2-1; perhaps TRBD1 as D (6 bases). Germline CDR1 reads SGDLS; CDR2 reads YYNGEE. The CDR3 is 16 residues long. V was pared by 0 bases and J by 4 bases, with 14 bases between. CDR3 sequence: CASSVESQGLYNEQFF. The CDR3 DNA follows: TGTGCCAGCAGCGTAGAAAGCCAGGGGCTTTACAATGAGCAGTTCTTC.

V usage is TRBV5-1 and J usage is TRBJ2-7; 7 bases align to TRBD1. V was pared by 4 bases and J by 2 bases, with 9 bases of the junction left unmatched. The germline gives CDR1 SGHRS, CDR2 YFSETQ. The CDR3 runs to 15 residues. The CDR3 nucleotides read TGCGCCAGCAGCCCACTCGGGACAGACACCTACGAGCAGTACTTC. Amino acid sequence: CASSPLGTDTYEQYF.

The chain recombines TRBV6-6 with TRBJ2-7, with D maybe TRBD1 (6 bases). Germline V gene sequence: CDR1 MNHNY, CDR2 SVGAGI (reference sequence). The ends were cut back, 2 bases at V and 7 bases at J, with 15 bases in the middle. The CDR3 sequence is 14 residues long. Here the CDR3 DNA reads TGTGCCAGCAGTTACGATCAGGGGCGAAGGGAGCAGTACTTC. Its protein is CASSYDQGRREQYF.

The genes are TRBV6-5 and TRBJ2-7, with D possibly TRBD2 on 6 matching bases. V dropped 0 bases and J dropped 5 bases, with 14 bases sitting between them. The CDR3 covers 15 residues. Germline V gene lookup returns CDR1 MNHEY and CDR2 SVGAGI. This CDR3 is CASSYSLGSGHEQYF. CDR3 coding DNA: TGTGCCAGCAGTTACTCTCTCGGGAGTGGGCACGAGCAGTACTTC.

Here the CDR3 reads CASSDSLGEGYTF. The CDR3 nucleotides are TGCGCCAGCAGCGACAGTCTGGGGGAGGGCTACACCTTC. This rearrangement joins TRBV5-1 to TRBJ1-2, with D possibly being TRBD1 (5 bases). This CDR3 is built from 13 residues. Trimming cost V 4 bases and J 8 bases, with 15 bases left between them. Per germline, CDR1 SGHRS and CDR2 YFSETQ.

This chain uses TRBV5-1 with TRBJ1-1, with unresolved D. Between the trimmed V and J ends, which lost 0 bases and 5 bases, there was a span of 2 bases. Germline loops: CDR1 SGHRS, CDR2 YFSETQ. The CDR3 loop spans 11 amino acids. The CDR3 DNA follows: TGCGCCAGCAGCTTGGAGACTGAAGCTTTCTTT. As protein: CASSLETEAFF.

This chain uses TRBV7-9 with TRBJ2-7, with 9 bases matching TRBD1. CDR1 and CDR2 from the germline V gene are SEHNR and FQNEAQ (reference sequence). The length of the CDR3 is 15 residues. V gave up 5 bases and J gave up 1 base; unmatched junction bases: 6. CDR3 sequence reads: CASSVPTGGSYEQYF. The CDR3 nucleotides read TGTGCCAGCAGCGTGCCGACAGGGGGGTCCTACGAGCAGTACTTC. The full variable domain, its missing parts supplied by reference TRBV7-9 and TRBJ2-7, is DTGVSQNPRHKITKRGQNVTFRCDPISEHNRLYWYRQTLGQGPEFLTYFQNEAQLEKSRLLSDRFSAERPKGSFSTLEIQRTEQGDSAMYLCASSVPTGGSYEQYFGPGTRLTVT.

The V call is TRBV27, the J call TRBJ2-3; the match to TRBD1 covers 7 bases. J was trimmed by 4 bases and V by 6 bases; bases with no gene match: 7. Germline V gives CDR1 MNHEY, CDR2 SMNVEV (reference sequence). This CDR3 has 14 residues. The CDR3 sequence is CASRTGFLSDTQYF. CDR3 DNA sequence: TGTGCCAGCAGGACAGGGTTTCTTTCAGATACGCAGTATTTT.

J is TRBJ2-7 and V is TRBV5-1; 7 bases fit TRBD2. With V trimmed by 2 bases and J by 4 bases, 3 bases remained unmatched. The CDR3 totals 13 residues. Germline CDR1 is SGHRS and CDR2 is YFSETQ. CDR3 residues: CASSLRGEYEQYF. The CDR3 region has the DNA TGCGCCAGCAGCTTACGGGGGGAATACGAGCAGTACTTC.

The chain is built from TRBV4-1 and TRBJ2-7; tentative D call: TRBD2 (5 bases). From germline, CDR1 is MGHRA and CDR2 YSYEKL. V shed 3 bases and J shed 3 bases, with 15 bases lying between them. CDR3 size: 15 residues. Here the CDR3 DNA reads TGCGCCAGCAGCCAGGCGAGGGCGAGGGTCTACGAGCAGTACTTC. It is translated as CASSQARARVYEQYF.